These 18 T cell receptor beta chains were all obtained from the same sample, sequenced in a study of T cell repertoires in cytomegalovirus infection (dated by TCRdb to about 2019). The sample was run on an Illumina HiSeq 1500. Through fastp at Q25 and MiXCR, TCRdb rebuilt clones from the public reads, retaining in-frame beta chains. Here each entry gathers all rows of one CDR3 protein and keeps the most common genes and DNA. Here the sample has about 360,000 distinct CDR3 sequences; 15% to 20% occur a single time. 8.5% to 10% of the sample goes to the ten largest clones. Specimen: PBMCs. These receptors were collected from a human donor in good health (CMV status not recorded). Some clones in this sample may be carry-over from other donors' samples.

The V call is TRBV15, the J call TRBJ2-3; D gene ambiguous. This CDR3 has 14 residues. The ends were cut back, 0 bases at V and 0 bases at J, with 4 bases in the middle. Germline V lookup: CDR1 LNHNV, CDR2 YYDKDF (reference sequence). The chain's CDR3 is CATSRDKSTDTQYF. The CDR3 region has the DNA TGTGCCACCAGCAGAGATAAGAGCACAGATACGCAGTATTTT.

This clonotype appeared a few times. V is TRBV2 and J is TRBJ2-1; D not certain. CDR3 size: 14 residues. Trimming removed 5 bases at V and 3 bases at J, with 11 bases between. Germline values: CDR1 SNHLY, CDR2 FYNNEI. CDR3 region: CASSWQKIYNEQFF. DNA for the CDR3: TGTGCCAGCAGTTGGCAAAAGATCTACAATGAGCAGTTCTTC.

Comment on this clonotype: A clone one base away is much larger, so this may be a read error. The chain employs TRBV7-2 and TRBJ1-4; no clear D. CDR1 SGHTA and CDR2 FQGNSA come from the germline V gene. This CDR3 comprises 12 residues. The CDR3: CASSFIGENLFF. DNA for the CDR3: TGTGCCAGCAGCTTTATAGGTGAAAACCTGTTTTTT.

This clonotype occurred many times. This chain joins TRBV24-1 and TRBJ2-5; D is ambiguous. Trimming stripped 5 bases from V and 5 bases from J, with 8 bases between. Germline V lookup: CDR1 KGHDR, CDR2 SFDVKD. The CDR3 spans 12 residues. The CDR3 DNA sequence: TGTGCCACCAGTGGACTGACGGAGACCCAGTACTTC. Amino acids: CATSGLTETQYF.

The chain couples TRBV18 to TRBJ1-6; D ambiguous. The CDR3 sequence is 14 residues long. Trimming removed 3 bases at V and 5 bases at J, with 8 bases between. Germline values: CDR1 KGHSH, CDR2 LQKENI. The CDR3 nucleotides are TGTGCCAGCTCACCGGCAGACCATAATTCACCCCTCCACTTT. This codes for CASSPADHNSPLHF.

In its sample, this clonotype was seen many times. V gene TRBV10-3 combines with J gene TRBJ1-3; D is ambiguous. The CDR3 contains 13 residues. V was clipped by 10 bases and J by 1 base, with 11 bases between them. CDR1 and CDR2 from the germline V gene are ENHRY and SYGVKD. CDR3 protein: CASSQASGNTIYF. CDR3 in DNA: TGTGCCAGTTCTCAGGCTTCTGGAAACACCATATATTTT.

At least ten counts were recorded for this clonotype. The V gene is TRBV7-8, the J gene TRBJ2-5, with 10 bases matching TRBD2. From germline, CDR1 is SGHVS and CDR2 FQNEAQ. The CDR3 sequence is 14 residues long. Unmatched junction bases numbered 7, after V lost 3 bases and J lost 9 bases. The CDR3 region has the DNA TGTGCCAGCAGCTTTAGGGCTAGCGGGGGATCCCAGTACTTC. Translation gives CASSFRASGGSQYF.

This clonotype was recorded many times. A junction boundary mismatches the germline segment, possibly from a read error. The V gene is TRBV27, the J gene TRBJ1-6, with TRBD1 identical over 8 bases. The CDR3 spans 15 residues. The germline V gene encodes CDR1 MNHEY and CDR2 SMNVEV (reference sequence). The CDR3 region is CASSLSTGAPSPLHF. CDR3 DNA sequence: TGTGCCAGCAGCTTATCGACAGGGGCGCCTTCACCCCTCCACTTT.

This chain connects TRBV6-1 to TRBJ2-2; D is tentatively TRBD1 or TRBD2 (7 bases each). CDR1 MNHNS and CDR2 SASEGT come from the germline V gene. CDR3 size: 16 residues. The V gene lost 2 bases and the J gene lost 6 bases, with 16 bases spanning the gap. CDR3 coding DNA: TGTGCCAGCAGTGAATTCGCAGGGGGAGGGTCCGGGGAGCTGTTTTTT. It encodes CASSEFAGGGSGELFF.

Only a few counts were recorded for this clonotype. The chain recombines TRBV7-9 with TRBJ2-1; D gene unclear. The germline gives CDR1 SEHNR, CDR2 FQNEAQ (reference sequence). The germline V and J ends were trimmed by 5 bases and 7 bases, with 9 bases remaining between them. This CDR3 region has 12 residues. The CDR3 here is CASSPPKNEQFF. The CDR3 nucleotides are TGTGCCAGCAGCCCACCCAAAAATGAGCAGTTCTTC.

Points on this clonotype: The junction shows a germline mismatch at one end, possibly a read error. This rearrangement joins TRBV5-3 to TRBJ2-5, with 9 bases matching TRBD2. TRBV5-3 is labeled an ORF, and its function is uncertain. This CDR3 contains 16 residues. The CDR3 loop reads CASSLGGGVNQETQYF. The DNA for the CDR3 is TGTGCCAGCAGCTTGGGCGGGGGGGTAAATCAAGAGACCCAGTACTTC.

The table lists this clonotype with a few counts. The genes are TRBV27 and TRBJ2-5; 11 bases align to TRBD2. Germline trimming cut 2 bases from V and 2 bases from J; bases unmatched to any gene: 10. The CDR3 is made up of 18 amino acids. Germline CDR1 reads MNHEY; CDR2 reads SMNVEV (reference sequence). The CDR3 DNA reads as TGTGCCAGCAGTTTAAAGGCTAGCGGGGGGCCGGAGCAAGAGACCCAGTACTTC. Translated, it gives CASSLKASGGPEQETQYF.

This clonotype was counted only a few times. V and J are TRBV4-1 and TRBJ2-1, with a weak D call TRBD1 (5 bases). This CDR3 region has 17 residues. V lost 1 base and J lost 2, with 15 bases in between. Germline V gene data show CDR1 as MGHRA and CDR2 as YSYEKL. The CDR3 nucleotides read TGCGCCAGCAGCCAAGCCTGGGCAGGGCTTACCTACAATGAGCAGTTCTTC. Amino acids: CASSQAWAGLTYNEQFF.

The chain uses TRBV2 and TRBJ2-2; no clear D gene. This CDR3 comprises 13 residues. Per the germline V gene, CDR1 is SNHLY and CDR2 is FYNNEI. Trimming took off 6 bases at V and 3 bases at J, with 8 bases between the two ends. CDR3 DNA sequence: TGTGCCAGCAGGGGTGACCACACCGGGGAGCTGTTTTTT. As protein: CASRGDHTGELFF.

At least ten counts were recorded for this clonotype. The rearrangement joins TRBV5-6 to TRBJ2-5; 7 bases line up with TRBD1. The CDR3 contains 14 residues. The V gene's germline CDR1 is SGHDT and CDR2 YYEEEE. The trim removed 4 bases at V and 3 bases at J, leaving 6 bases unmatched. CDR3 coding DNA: TGTGCCAGCAGCATAGGACAGGCGAAAGAGACCCAGTACTTC. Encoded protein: CASSIGQAKETQYF.

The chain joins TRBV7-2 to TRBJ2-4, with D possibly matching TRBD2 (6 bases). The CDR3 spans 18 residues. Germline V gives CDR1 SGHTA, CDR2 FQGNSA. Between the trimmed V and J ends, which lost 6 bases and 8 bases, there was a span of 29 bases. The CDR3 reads CASSSSRGGTPSLDIQYF. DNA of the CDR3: TGTGCCAGCAGTTCCTCTCGGGGCGGGACCCCGTCGTTGGACATTCAGTACTTC.

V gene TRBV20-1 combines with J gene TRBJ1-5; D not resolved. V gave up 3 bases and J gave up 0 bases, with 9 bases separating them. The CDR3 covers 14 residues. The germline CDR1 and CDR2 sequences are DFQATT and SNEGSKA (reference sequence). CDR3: CSARFLGSNQPQHF. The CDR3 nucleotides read TGCAGTGCTAGGTTTTTGGGTAGCAATCAGCCCCAGCATTTT.

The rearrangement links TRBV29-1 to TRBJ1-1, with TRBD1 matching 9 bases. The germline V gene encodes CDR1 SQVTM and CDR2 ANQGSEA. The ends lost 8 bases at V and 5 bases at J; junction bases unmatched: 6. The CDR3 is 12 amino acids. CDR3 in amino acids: CSIRQGETEAFF. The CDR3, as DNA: TGCAGCATACGACAGGGGGAGACTGAAGCTTTCTTT.